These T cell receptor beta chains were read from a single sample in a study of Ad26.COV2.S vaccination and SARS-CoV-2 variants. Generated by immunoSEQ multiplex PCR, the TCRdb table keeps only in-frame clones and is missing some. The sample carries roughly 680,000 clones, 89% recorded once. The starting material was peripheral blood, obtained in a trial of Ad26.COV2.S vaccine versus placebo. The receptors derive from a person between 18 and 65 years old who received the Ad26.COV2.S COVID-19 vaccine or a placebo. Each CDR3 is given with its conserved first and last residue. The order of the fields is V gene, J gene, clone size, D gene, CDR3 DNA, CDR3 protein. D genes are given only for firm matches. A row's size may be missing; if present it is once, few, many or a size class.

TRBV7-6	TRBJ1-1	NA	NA	TGTGCCAGCAGCCCGTCCTGGGACGGATCGGCGGCTTTCTTT	CASSPSWDGSAAFF
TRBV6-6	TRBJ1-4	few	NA	TGTGCCAGCAGAAGGGATGGAGGTGAAAAACTGTTTTTT	CASRRDGGEKLFF
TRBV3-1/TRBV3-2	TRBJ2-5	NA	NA	TGTGCCAGCAGCCAGGTACAGGGTTTCCAAGAGACCCAGTACTTC	CASSQVQGFQETQYF
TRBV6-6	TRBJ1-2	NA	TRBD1	TGTGCCAGCAGTCCCGGGGACAGGGAGTTGGGTAGCTACACCTTC	CASSPGDRELGSYTF
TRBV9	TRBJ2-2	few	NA	TGTGCCAGCAGCGTGCCGGACACCGGGGAGCTGTTTTTT	CASSVPDTGELFF
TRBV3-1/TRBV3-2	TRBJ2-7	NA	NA	TGTGCCAGCAGCCTTACCCCTGGTCTTGGCTACGAGCAGTACTTC	CASSLTPGLGYEQYF
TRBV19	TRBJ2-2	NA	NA	TGTGCCAGTAGTATAGATCTCGGGCCCAGCGGGAACACCGGGGAGCTGTTTTTT	CASSIDLGPSGNTGELFF
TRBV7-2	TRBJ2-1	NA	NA	TGTGCCAGCAGCTTAGCGTGGGGCCCGGCACCCTCCTACAATGAGCAGTTCTTC	CASSLAWGPAPSYNEQFF
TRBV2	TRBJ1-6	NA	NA	TGTGCCAGCACCAGGGGTTGGGCACCCCTCCACTTT	CASTRGWAPLHF
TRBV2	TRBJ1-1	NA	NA	TGTGCCAGCGGGGACACATGGGGGACTGAAGCTTTCTTT	CASGDTWGTEAFF
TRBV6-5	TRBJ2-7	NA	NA	TGTGCCAGCAGTTACTCCTCTGTGACATCCTACGAGCAGTACTTC	CASSYSSVTSYEQYF
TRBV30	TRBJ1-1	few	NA	TGTGCCTGGACCGCGCCGAGGAGTAGAACCCGGACGTACAACACTGAAGCTTTCTTT	CAWTAPRSRTRTYNTEAFF
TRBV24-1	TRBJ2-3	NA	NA	TGTGCCACCAGTGATCCCGGCGGCGACGGGGATACGCAGTATTTT	CATSDPGGDGDTQYF
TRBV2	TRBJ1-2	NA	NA	TGTGCCAGCAGTGAAACAGGCATCTATGGCTACACCTTC	CASSETGIYGYTF
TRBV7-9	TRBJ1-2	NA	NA	TGTGCCAGCAGCTTAGATGGCGGGACGCTCTCGGGCTACACCTTC	CASSLDGGTLSGYTF
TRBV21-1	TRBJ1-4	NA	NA	TGTGCCAGCAGCAAAGATAGGACGCCTGAAAAACTGTTTTTT	CASSKDRTPEKLFF
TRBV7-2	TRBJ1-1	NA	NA	TGTGCCAGCAGCTTAGACCCGAACACTGAAGCTTTCTTT	CASSLDPNTEAFF
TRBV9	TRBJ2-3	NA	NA	TGTGCCAGCAGCGTAGAATGGGGTACCACAGATACGCAGTATTTT	CASSVEWGTTDTQYF
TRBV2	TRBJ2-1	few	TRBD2	TGTGCCAGCAGTGGAGGGACTAGCGGGAGACATGAGCAGTTCTTC	CASSGGTSGRHEQFF
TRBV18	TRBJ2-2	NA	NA	TGTGCCAGCTCACCACCGCAGTGGACCGGGGAGCTGTTTTTT	CASSPPQWTGELFF
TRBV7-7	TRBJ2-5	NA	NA	TGTGCTAGCAGCTTCGGGACGGGAGAGACCCAGTACTTC	CASSFGTGETQYF
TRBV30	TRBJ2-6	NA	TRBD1	TGTGCCTGGAGCTGGGGACAGGGGGCTATTTGGGGGGCCAACGTCCTGACTTTC	CAWSWGQGAIWGANVLTF
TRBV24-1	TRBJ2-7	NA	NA	TGTGCCACCAGTGATGTGGGGGGGCAGCAGTACTTC	CATSDVGGQQYF
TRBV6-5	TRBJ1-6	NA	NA	TGTGCCAGCAGTTACGGTTGGGGGACTGGTTCACCCCTCCACTTT	CASSYGWGTGSPLHF
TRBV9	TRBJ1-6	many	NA	TGTGCCAGCAGCGGGGTGGATTACAATTCACCCCTCCACTTT	CASSGVDYNSPLHF
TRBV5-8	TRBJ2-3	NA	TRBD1	TGTGCCAGCAGAATTGGGACAGTTGCACAGATAGGGACGCAGTATTTT	CASRIGTVAQIGTQYF